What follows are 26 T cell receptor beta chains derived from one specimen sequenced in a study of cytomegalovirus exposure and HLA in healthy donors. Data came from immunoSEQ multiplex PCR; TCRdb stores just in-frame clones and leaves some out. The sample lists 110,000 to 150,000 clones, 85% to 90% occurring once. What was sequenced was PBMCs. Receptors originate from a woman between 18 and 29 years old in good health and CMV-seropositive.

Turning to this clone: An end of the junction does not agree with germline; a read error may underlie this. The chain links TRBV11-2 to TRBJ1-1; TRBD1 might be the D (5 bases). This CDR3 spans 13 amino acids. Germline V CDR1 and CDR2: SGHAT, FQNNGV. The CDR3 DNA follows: TGTGCCAGCAGCTTAGGTGGGGCAGGGTCGCTTCTCTTT. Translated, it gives CASSLGGAGSLLF.

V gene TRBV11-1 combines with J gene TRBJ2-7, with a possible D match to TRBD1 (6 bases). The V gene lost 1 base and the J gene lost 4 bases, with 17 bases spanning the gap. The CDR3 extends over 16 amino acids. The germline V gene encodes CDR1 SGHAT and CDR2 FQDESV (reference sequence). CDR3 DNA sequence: TGTGCCAGCAGCTTAGGTTGGGGGCGCCCTACTTACGAGCAGTACTTC. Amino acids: CASSLGWGRPTYEQYF.

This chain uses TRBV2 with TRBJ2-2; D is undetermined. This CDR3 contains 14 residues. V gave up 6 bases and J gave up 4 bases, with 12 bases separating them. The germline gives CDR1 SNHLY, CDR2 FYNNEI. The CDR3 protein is CASRGYAGTGELFF. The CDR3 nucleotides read TGTGCCAGCAGAGGTTACGCAGGCACCGGGGAGCTGTTTTTT.

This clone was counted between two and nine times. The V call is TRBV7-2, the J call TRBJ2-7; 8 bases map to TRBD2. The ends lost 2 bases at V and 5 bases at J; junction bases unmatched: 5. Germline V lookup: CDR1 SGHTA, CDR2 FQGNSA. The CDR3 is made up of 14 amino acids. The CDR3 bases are TGTGCCAGCAGCTTACGACTAGCGATCCACGAGCAGTACTTC. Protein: CASSLRLAIHEQYF.

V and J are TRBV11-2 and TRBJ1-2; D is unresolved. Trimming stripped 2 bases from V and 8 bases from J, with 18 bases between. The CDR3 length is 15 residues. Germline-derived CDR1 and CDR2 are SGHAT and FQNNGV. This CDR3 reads CASSLSLSVRLGYTF. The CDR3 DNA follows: TGTGCCAGCAGCTTATCCCTATCGGTACGCCTCGGCTACACCTTC.

Written as DNA, the CDR3 is TGCGCCAGCAGCTTGGAGTCTCGGGGACTCAGGACAGATACGCAGTATTTT. This sequence encodes CASSLESRGLRTDTQYF. The chain carries TRBV5-1 and TRBJ2-3; D possibly corresponds to TRBD2 (6 bases). The germline V gene encodes CDR1 SGHRS and CDR2 YFSETQ. The CDR3 is made up of 17 amino acids. V shed 0 bases and J shed 3 bases, with 17 bases lying between them.

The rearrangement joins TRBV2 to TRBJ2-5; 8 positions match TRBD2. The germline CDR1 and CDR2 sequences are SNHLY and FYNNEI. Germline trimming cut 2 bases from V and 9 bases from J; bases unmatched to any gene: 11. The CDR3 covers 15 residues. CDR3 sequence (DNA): TGTGCCAGCAGTGAACTGCCGGGGGGGCCTAGTCCCCAGTACTTC. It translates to CASSELPGGPSPQYF.

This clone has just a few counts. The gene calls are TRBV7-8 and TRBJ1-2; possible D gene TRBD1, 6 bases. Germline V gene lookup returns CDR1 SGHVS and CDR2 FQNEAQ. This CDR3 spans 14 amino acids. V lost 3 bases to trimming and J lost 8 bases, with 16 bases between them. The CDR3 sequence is CASSFLDSPWGYTF. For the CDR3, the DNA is TGTGCCAGCAGCTTTCTGGACAGTCCCTGGGGCTACACCTTC. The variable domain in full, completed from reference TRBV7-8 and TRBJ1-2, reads GAGVSQSPRYKVAKRGQDVALRCDPISGHVSLFWYQQALGQGPEFLTYFQNEAQLDKSGLPSDRFFAERPEGSVSTLKIQRTQQEDSAVYLCASSFLDSPWGYTFGSGTRLTVV.

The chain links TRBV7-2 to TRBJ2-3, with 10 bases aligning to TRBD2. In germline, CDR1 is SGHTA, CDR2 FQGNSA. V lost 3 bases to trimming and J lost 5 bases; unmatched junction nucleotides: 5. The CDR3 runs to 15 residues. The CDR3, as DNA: TGTGCCAGCAGCTTTCTAGCGGGGGTTGGAGATACGCAGTATTTT. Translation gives CASSFLAGVGDTQYF.

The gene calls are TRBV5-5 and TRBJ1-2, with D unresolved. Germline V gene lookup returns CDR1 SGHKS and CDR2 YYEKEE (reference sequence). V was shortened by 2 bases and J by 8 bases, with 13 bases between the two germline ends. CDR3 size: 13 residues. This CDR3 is CASSFYGNGGYTF. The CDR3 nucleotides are TGTGCCAGCAGCTTCTACGGGAATGGCGGCTACACCTTC.

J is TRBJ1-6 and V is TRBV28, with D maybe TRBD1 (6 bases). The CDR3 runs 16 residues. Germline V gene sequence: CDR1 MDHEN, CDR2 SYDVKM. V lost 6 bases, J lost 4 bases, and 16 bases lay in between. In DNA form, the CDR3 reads TGTGCCAGCAGAGAAACGGGGGGCACGTATAATTCACCCCTCCACTTT. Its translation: CASRETGGTYNSPLHF.

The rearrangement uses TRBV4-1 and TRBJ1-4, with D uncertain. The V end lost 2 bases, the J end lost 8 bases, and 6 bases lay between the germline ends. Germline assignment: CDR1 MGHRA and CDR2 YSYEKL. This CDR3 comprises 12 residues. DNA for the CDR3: TGCGCCAGCAGCCAAATAATGGAAAAACTGTTTTTT. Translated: CASSQIMEKLFF.

CDR3 sequence: CASTFGGAAATNEKLFF. Written as DNA, the CDR3 is TGCGCCAGCACCTTTGGGGGGGCAGCTGCAACTAATGAAAAACTGTTTTTT. The chain uses TRBV5-1 and TRBJ1-4, with a tentative D call TRBD1 (6 bases). Germline assignment: CDR1 SGHRS and CDR2 YFSETQ. This CDR3 comprises 17 residues. V gave up 6 bases and J gave up 0 bases, with 18 bases separating them.

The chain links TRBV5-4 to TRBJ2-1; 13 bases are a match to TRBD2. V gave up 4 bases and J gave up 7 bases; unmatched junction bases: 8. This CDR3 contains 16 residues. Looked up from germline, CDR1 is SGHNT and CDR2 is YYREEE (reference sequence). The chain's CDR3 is CASSLGTSGTGNEQFF. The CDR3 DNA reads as TGTGCCAGCAGCCTTGGGACTAGCGGGACCGGGAATGAGCAGTTCTTC.

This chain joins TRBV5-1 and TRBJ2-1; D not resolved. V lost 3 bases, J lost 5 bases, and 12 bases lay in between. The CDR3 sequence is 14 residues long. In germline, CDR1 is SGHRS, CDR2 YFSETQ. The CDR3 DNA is TGCGCCAGCAGCTCCCTTAACCCGGACAATGAGCAGTTCTTC. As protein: CASSSLNPDNEQFF.

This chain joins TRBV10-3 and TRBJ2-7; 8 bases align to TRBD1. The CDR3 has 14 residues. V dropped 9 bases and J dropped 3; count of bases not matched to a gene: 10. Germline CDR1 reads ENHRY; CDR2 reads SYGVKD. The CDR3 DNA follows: TGTGCCATGGGGCGGGGTGGACAGGGCTACGAGCAGTACTTC. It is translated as CAMGRGGQGYEQYF.

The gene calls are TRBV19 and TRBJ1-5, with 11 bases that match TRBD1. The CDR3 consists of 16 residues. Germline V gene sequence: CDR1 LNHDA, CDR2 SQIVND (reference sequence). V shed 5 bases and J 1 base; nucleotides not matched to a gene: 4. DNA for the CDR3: TGTGCCAGTAGTCTAGGGACAGGGGGGAGCAATCAGCCCCAGCATTTT. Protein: CASSLGTGGSNQPQHF.

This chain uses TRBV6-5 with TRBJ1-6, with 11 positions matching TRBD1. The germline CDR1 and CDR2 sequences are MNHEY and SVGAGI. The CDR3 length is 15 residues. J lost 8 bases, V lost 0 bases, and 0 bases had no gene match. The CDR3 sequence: CASSYSGQGDSPLHF. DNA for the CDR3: TGTGCCAGCAGTTACTCGGGACAGGGGGATTCACCCCTCCACTTT.

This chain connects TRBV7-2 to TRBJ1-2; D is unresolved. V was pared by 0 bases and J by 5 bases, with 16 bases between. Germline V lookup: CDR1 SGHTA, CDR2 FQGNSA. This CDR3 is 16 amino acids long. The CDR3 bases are TGTGCCAGCAGCTTAGCGCAACCGGGTACGGGGTATGGCTACACCTTC. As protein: CASSLAQPGTGYGYTF.

CDR3: CASRSGTFTGELFF. DNA of the CDR3: TGTGCCAGCAGATCGGGGACTTTCACCGGGGAGCTGTTTTTT. The V and J genes are TRBV5-8 and TRBJ2-2; TRBD2 is a possible D gene (6 bases). The V end lost 5 bases, the J end lost 4 bases, and 12 bases lay between the germline ends. The CDR3 has 14 residues. CDR1 and CDR2 from the germline V gene are SGHTS and YDEGEE.

The CDR3 here is CASTREATQYF. Written as DNA, the CDR3 is TGCGCCAGCACCAGGGAGGCTACGCAGTATTTT. The rearrangement uses TRBV5-1 and TRBJ2-3; maybe TRBD2 (6 bases). This CDR3 comprises 11 residues. CDR1 SGHRS and CDR2 YFSETQ come from the germline V gene. V gave up 6 bases and J gave up 8 bases, with 10 bases separating them.

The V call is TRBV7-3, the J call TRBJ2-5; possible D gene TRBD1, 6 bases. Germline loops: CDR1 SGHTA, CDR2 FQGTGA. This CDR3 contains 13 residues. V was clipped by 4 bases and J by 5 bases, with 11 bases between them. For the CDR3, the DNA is TGTGCCAGCAGCTCCCAGGGGCAGGAGACCCAGTACTTC. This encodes CASSSQGQETQYF. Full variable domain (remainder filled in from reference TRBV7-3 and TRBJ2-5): GAGVSQTPSNKVTEKGKYVELRCDPISGHTALYWYRQSLGQGPEFLIYFQGTGAADDSGLPNDRFFAVRPEGSVSTLKIQRTERGDSAVYLCASSSQGQETQYFGPGTRLLVL.

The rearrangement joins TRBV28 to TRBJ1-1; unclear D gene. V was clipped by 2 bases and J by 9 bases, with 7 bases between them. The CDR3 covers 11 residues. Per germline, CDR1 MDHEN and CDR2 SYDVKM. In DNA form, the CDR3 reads TGTGCCAGCAGTTTAGGAGGTAAAGCTTTCTTT. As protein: CASSLGGKAFF. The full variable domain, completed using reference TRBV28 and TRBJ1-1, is DVKVTQSSRYLVKRTGEKVFLECVQDMDHENMFWYRQDPGLGLRLIYFSYDVKMKEKGDIPEGYSVSREKKERFSLILESASTNQTSMYLCASSLGGKAFFGQGTRLTVV.

This chain's CDR3 is CASSTGTHYGYTF. The CDR3 DNA sequence: TGTGCCAGTAGTACCGGGACACACTATGGCTACACCTTC. The chain couples TRBV19 to TRBJ1-2; the D gene is possibly TRBD1 (6 bases). Germline assignment: CDR1 LNHDA and CDR2 SQIVND (reference sequence). V lost 4 bases to trimming and J lost 3 bases, with 9 bases between them. The CDR3 length is 13 residues.

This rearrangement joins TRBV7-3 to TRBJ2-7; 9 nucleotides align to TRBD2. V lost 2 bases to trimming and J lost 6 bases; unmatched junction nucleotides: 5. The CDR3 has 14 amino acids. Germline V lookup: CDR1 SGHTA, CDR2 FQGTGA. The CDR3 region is CASSLAGGSLEQYF. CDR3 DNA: TGTGCCAGCAGCTTAGCGGGAGGGTCCCTCGAGCAGTACTTC.

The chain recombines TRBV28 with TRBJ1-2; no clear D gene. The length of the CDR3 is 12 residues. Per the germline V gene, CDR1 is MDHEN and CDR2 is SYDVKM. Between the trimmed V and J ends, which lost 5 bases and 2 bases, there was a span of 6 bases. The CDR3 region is CASSPRNYGYTF. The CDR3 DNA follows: TGTGCCAGCAGTCCTCGGAACTATGGCTACACCTTC.